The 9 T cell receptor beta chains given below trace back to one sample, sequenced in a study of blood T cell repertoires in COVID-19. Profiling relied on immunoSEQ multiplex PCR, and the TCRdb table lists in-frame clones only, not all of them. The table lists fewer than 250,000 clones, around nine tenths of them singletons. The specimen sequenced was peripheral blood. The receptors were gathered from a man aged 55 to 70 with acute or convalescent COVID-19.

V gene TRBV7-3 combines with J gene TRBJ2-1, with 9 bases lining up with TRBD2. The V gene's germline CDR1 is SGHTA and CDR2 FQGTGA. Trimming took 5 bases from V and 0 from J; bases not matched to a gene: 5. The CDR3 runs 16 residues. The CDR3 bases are TGTGCCAGCAGCCCAACTAGCGGGCCCTCCTACAATGAGCAGTTCTTC. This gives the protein CASSPTSGPSYNEQFF.

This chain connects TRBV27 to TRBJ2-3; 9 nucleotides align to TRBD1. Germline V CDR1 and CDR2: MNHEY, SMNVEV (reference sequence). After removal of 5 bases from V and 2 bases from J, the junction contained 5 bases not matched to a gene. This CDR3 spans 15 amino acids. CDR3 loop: CASSLDRGYTDTQYF. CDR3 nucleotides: TGTGCCAGCAGTCTCGACAGGGGGTACACAGATACGCAGTATTTT.

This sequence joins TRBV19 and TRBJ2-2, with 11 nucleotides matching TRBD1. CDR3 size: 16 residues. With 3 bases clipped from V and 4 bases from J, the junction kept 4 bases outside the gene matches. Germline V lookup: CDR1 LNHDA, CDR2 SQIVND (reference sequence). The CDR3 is CASSMGTGGSTGELFF. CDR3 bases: TGTGCCAGTAGTATGGGGACAGGGGGGAGCACCGGGGAGCTGTTTTTT.

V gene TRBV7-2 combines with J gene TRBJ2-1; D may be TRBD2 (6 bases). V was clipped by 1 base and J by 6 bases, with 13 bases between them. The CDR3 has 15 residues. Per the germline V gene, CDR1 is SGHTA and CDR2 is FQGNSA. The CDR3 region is CASSLGQGGTNEQFF. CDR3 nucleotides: TGTGCCAGCAGCTTAGGACAAGGCGGGACCAATGAGCAGTTCTTC.

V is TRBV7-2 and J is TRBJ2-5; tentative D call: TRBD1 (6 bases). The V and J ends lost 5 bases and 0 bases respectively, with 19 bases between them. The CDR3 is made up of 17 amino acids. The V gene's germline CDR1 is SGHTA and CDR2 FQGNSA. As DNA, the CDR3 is TGTGCCAGCAGCCCCTTCCCCAGGGGCCCTGACCAAGAGACCCAGTACTTC. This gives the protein CASSPFPRGPDQETQYF. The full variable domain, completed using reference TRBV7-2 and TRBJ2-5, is GAGVSQSPSNKVTEKGKDVELRCDPISGHTALYWYRQSLGQGLEFLIYFQGNSAPDKSGLPSDRFSAERTGGSVSTLTIQRTQQEDSAVYLCASSPFPRGPDQETQYFGPGTRLLVL.

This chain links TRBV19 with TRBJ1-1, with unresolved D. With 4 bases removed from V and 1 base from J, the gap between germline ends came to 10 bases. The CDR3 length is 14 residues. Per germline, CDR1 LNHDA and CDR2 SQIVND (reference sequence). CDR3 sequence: CASSKTAQNTEAFF. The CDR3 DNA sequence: TGTGCCAGTAGTAAAACAGCCCAGAACACTGAAGCTTTCTTT. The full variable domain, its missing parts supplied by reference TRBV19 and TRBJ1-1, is DGGITQSPKYLFRKEGQNVTLSCEQNLNHDAMYWYRQDPGQGLRLIYYSQIVNDFQKGDIAEGYSVSREKKESFPLTVTSAQKNPTAFYLCASSKTAQNTEAFFGQGTRLTVV.

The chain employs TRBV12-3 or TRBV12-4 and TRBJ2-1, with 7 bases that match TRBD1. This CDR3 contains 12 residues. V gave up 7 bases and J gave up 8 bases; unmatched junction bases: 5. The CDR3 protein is CASTYRGDEQFF. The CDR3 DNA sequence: TGTGCCAGCACATACAGGGGCGATGAGCAGTTCTTC.

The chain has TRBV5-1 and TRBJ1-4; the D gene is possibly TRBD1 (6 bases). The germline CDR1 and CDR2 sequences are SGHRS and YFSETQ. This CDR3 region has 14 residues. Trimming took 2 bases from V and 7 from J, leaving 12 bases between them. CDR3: CASSLGGTGEKLFF. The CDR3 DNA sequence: TGCGCCAGCAGCTTAGGGGGAACGGGTGAAAAACTGTTTTTT.

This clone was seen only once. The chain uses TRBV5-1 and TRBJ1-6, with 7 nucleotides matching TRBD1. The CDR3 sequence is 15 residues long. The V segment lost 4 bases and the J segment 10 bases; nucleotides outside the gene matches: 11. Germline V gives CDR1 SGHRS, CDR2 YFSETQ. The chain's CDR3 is CASSEQGRRSSPLHF. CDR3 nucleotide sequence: TGCGCCAGCAGCGAACAGGGGCGCAGGTCCTCACCCCTCCACTTT.